This T cell receptor beta chain was captured by sequencing in a study of blood T cell repertoires in COVID-19. Overall study: COVID-19 samples, acute and convalescent, were from the United States, Italy and Spain. Sources were T cells, B-cell-depleted T cells, or PBMCs; the material itself was cDNA or gDNA.

Methods used by the authors: Reference gene primer amplification gave estimated nucleated cell counts. Here immunoSEQ multiplex PCR was the method, and the copy in TCRdb shows in-frame clones only, minus some. The D gene and trimming were derived from the DNA, and the V and J assignments and clone size from that table. This table holds about 140,000 clones, roughly 89% found once. The CDR3 totals 17 residues. V was pared by 0 bases and J by 0 bases, with 12 bases between. Germline V CDR1 and CDR2: MGHRA, YSYEKL. The sequence derives from a human donor in a cohort sampled during active COVID-19. The sample taken for sequencing was peripheral blood. V is TRBV4-1 and J is TRBJ1-3; weak D call: TRBD1 (5 bases). The CDR3 loop reads CASSQEAGRHSGNTIYF. The CDR3 DNA reads TGCGCCAGCAGCCAAGAGGCAGGGAGGCACTCTGGAAACACCATATATTTT.